The present T cell receptor beta chain was sequenced within a study of T cells in Graves' hyperthyroidism and ophthalmopathy. V lost 5 bases and J lost 0; bases outside the gene matches: 9. Germline loops: CDR1 DFQATT, CDR2 SNEGSKA (reference sequence). The CDR3 consists of 15 residues. With regard to this clonotype: Its specificity is unknown.

Study results and caveats: Progression to ophthalmopathy was predicted a median of 6.5 months early. Expanded thyroid clonotypes (above 0.001) were mostly also found in blood.

TCR beta CDR3 sequences were amplified from RNA transcripts. TCR CDR3 regions were first amplified by RT-PCR with HTBI primers. TCRdb reprocessed the multiplex PCR reads with MiXCR, giving one entry per CDR3 protein. The repertoire has about 480,000 distinct CDR3 sequences, approximately 15% of them found once; the top ten carry roughly 17%. Sequenced: blood. The sequence came from a woman younger than 35 with Graves' hyperthyroidism. The chain has TRBV20-1 and TRBJ1-2; TRBD1 agrees at 7 bases. DNA of the CDR3: TGCAGTGCTGGGACGGACAGGAAGCCTAACTATGGCTACACCTTC. Its translation is CSAGTDRKPNYGYTF.